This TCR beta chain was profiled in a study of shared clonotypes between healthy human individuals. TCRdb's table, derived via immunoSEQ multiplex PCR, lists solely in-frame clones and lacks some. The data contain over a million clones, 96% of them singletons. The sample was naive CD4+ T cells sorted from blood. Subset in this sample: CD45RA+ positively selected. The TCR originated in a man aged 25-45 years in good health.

CDR3 nucleotides: TGTGCCGCTTACAATCAGGGCGGGACTGAAGCTTTCTTT. Amino acids: CAAYNQGGTEAFF. J is TRBJ1-1 and V is TRBV28, with a tentative D call TRBD1 (5 bases). The CDR3 has 13 residues. The germline gives CDR1 MDHEN, CDR2 SYDVKM. V was shortened by 11 bases and J by 5 bases, with 18 bases between the two germline ends.